The T cell receptor beta chain described here comes from a study of PD-L1 blockade in urothelial cancer (dated by TCRdb to 2016 to 2017). At the level of the whole study: Every patient began therapy in the mid-2010s and was given atezolizumab 1,200 mg intravenously every 3 weeks. About 90% of the roughly 29 patients were males with bladder-origin urothelial cancer, and about two thirds of the roughly 30 reported a prior smoking history. Durable clinical benefit was defined as a progression-free survival longer than 6 months, and TCR features were additionally tested against progression-free survival and overall survival. Approximately 30 patients had pretreatment blood TCR-seq, 24 had at least one posttreatment blood collection, and 24 had tumor TCR-seq. Durable clinical benefit was achieved by nine patients and was not achieved by 20 patients. An ECOG performance status of 0 or 1 was recorded for the patients, and 0 to 3 prior chemotherapy regimens had been received by the patients. Pretreatment tumor samples and matched peripheral blood, collected serially before and after atezolizumab treatment, underwent TCR sequencing. Blood samples yielded a median of roughly 140,000 T cells and roughly 83,000 unique TCRs, with median clonality approximately 0.08. Blood samples were analyzed at two time points: 3 weeks after treatment start (second dose) and 6 weeks after treatment start. Whole exome sequencing and RNA sequencing of pretreatment tumors were performed alongside TCR sequencing in the same patients. The study, an exploratory multi-omic analysis, examined somatic, immune and clinical correlates of response to PD-L1 blockade with atezolizumab in urothelial cancer. Findings and caveats that apply to the study as a whole: Small sample size (n ≈ 30) and many exploratory analyses mean the results are intended to be hypothesis-generating. At 3 weeks after the start of treatment, tumor-associated TCR clones in peripheral blood had expanded more in patients with durable benefit (n ≈ 20, p = 0.022). A pretreatment peripheral blood TCR clonality below the median was linked to improved progression-free and overall survival.

What the time point label conveys for this sample: peripheral blood 6 weeks after treatment start. The cohort comprised roughly 30 patients with locally advanced or metastatic urothelial carcinoma treated at Memorial Sloan Kettering on a trial protocol. Peripheral blood mononuclear cells were collected pretreatment and during treatment, with between 1 and 8 total time points obtained per patient. The Qiagen DNeasy Blood extraction kit was used to purify genomic DNA from total PBMCs and tumor samples. Collected pretreatment and during treatment, PBMCs were isolated and stored as previously described. This clone occurred a few times. Its cognate antigen has yet to be identified. Base qualities are not at hand, and no much larger clone is one base apart. Each PCR received spiked-in synthetic TCR analog templates so that absolute template abundance could be estimated from read counts. TCRbeta CDR3 regions were amplified from genomic DNA with bias-controlled V and J gene primers using the immunoSEQ assay. Sequencing of rearranged TCRbeta segments was performed at approximately 20X coverage. Under the source paper's analysis protocol: Sequencing errors were corrected by clustering and CDR3s were annotated against IMGT to assign V, D and J genes. Out-of-frame and stop-codon sequences were excluded, and only productive TCRbeta rearrangements were used in downstream analyses. Clonality was calculated as one minus the Shannon entropy normalized by the log of the number of unique productive sequences. Fisher's exact test with Benjamini-Hochberg correction, using a cutoff of adjusted p below 0.01, was how clones that differed between time points or between blood and tumor were identified. Here the immuneACCESS table is served through TCRdb, limited to in-frame sequences with V and J called. Missing clones are a known gap in these copies; in checked studies unresolved V genes cover under half, and the rest lacks a known reason. Clone size and V and J calls were adopted from that table, with D and trimming inferred from the DNA. The sample yields roughly 100,000 clones; less than 90% were counted once. The ten largest account for 8.4% of the sample.

From its cysteine to its phenylalanine, the CDR3 spans 16 amino acids. Just the 48-base CDR3 DNA is kept, in frame starting at base 1. V is clipped by 1 base and J by 0 bases, and the sequence between their germline boundaries is 16 bases long. The germline V gene (reference sequence) yields GTSNPN for CDR1 and SVGIG for CDR2. The receptor's source is a man aged 70 or older with urothelial cancer. The sequenced sample was PBMCs, obtained around atezolizumab (anti-PD-L1) treatment. The rearranged chain carries TRBV30 and TRBJ2-7, with the D gene uncertain. CDR3 sequence: CAWSAVERVTSYEQYF. DNA sequence: TGTGCCTGGAGTGCGGTAGAGAGAGTTACCTCCTACGAGCAGTACTTC.